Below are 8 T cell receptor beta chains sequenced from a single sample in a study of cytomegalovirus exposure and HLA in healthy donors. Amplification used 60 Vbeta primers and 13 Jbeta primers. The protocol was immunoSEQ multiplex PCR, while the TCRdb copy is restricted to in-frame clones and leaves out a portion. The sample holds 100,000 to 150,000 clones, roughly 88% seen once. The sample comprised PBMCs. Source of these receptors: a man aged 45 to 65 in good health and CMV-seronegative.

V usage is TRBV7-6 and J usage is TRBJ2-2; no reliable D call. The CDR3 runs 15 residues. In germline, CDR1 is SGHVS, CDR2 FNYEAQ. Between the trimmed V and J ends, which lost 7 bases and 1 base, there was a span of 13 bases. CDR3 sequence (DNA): TGTGCCAGCACCCCCGATAAGCTGAACACCGGGGAGCTGTTTTTT. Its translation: CASTPDKLNTGELFF.

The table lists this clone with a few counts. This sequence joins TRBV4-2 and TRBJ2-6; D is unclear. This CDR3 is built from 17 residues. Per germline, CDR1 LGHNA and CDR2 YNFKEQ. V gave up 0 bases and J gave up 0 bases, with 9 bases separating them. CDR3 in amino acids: CASSQEGDSSGANVLTF. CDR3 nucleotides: TGTGCCAGCAGCCAAGAAGGTGACTCCTCTGGGGCCAACGTCCTGACTTTC.

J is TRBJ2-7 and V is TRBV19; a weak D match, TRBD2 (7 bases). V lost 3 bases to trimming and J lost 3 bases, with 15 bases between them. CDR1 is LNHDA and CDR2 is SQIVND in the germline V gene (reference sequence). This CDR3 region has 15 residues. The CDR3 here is CASSISAGAYYEQYF. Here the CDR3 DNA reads TGTGCCAGTAGTATTTCGGCGGGGGCTTACTACGAGCAGTACTTC. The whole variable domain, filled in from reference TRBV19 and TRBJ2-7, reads DGGITQSPKYLFRKEGQNVTLSCEQNLNHDAMYWYRQDPGQGLRLIYYSQIVNDFQKGDIAEGYSVSREKKESFPLTVTSAQKNPTAFYLCASSISAGAYYEQYFGPGTRLTVT.

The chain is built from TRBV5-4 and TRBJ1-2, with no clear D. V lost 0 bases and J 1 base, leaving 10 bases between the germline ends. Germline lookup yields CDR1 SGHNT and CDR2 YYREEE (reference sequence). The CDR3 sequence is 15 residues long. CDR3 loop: CASSLGPDYNYGYTF. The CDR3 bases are TGTGCCAGCAGCTTGGGCCCAGATTATAACTATGGCTACACCTTC.

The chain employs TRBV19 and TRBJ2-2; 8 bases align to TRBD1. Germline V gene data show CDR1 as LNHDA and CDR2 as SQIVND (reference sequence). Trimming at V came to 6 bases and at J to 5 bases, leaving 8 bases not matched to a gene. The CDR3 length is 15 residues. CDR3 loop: CASRGRQGRTGELFF. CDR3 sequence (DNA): TGTGCCAGTAGGGGACGACAGGGGAGAACCGGGGAGCTGTTTTTT.

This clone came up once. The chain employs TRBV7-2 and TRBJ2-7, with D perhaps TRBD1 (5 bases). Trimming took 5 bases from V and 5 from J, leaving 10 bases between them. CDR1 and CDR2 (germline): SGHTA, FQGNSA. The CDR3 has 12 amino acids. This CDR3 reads CASSLWGHEQYF. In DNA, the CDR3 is TGTGCCAGCAGCCTGTGGGGCCACGAGCAGTACTTC.

CDR3 nucleotide sequence: TGTGCCAGCAGCTTGGCCACAGGGCCTGGGGCCAACGTCCTGACTTTC. Translated: CASSLATGPGANVLTF. The rearrangement joins TRBV5-4 to TRBJ2-6; possibly TRBD1 for D (6 bases). V shed 0 bases and J shed 2 bases, with 9 bases lying between them. CDR1 is SGHNT and CDR2 is YYREEE in the germline V gene (reference sequence). The CDR3 is made up of 16 amino acids.

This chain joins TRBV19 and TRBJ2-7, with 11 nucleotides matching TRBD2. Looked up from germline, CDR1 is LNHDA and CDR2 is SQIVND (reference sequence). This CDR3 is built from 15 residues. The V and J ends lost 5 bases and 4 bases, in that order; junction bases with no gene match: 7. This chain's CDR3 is CASSPTSGGQYEQYF. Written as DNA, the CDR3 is TGTGCCAGTAGTCCCACTAGCGGGGGCCAATACGAGCAGTACTTC. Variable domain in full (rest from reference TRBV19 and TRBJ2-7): DGGITQSPKYLFRKEGQNVTLSCEQNLNHDAMYWYRQDPGQGLRLIYYSQIVNDFQKGDIAEGYSVSREKKESFPLTVTSAQKNPTAFYLCASSPTSGGQYEQYFGPGTRLTVT.